This entry is about one T cell receptor beta chain. No antigen is known for it. Other DNA sequences in the same sample also yield this CDR3. V was shortened by 0 bases and J by 4 bases, with 9 bases between the two germline ends. Germline CDR1 GTSNPN, CDR2 SVGIG (reference sequence). CDR3 size: 13 residues. This entry belongs to a study of shared clonotypes between healthy human individuals. Some clones are missing from TCRdb's copy, which holds only in-frame ones; the method was immunoSEQ multiplex PCR. The sample consists of a few million clones, about 92% of them appearing once. The study, taken as a whole, reports: Sampling involved blood alone; tissue repertoires likely differ.

The sample consisted of naive CD4+ T cells from PBMCs. Documented subset: CD45RA+ positively selected. The clonotype originates from a man aged 18-30 years in good health. Some clones in this sample may be carry-over from other donors' samples. The chain combines TRBV30 with TRBJ1-1, with a tentative D call TRBD1 (5 bases). The CDR3 DNA reads as TGTGCCTGGAGTGTCGGGGGGGGCACTGAAGCTTTCTTT. This translates into CAWSVGGGTEAFF.